This passage covers 5 T cell receptor beta chains from one sample sequenced in a study of shared clonotypes between healthy human individuals. The table came from immunoSEQ multiplex PCR; TCRdb's copy has only in-frame clones and leaves some out. The sample yields 1.5 million to 1.9 million clones, 95% to 99% seen once. Material: naive CD4+ T cells sorted from blood. The subset denotes: CD45RA+ positively selected. Every receptor here comes from a man aged 25 to 45 in good health.

This clone was detected only once. V and J are TRBV11-2 and TRBJ2-3, with D uncertain. CDR1 and CDR2 from the germline V gene are SGHAT and FQNNGV. Trimming took 5 bases from V and 9 from J, leaving 21 bases between them. This CDR3 comprises 15 residues. The CDR3 DNA sequence: TGTGCCAGCAGCCCCCTAGGGCGGAGCCCCGAGACGCAGTATTTT. Its translation: CASSPLGRSPETQYF. Complete variable domain (other parts from reference TRBV11-2 and TRBJ2-3): EAGVAQSPRYKIIEKRQSVAFWCNPISGHATLYWYQQILGQGPKLLIQFQNNGVVDDSQLPKDRFSAERLKGVDSTLKIQPAKLEDSAVYLCASSPLGRSPETQYFGPGTRLTVL.

The rearrangement links TRBV7-2 to TRBJ2-3; 7 bases line up with TRBD2. This CDR3 region has 15 residues. In germline, CDR1 is SGHTA, CDR2 FQGNSA. V was clipped by 1 base and J by 1 base; unmatched bases: 2. CDR3 DNA sequence: TGTGCCAGCAGCTTAGTGGCGGGAGGCACAGATACGCAGTATTTT. It is translated as CASSLVAGGTDTQYF. Filled out from reference TRBV7-2 and TRBJ2-3, the complete variable domain reads GAGVSQSPSNKVTEKGKDVELRCDPISGHTALYWYRQSLGQGLEFLIYFQGNSAPDKSGLPSDRFSAERTGGSVSTLTIQRTQQEDSAVYLCASSLVAGGTDTQYFGPGTRLTVL.

The chain carries TRBV4-1 and TRBJ2-3; no clear D. The germline CDR1 and CDR2 sequences are MGHRA and YSYEKL. The CDR3 contains 13 residues. V gave up 1 base and J gave up 5 bases, with 7 bases separating them. The CDR3 protein is CASSQVILDTQYF. CDR3 in DNA: TGCGCCAGCAGCCAAGTAATCTTAGATACGCAGTATTTT.

This chain joins TRBV4-1 and TRBJ1-4; possibly TRBD1 for D (5 bases). The V and J ends lost 0 bases and 8 bases respectively, with 13 bases between them. The CDR3 is 15 residues long. Looked up from germline, CDR1 is MGHRA and CDR2 is YSYEKL. The CDR3 loop reads CASSQDLGGDEKLFF. The DNA of the CDR3 is TGCGCCAGCAGCCAAGATCTCGGGGGAGACGAAAAACTGTTTTTT.

The J gene is TRBJ1-5, the V gene TRBV10-3; a possible D gene is TRBD1 (5 bases). This CDR3 is 14 amino acids long. The V gene's germline CDR1 is ENHRY and CDR2 SYGVKD. V gave up 8 bases and J gave up 1 base, with 12 bases separating them. Written as DNA, the CDR3 is TGTGCCATCGGGACGGTGAAGAGCAATCAGCCCCAGCATTTT. It encodes CAIGTVKSNQPQHF.